One sample yielded the 23 T cell receptor beta chains listed below, sequenced in a study of beta chain features in type 1 diabetes. Every bit of the isolated RNA underwent reverse transcription, so sequencing read expressed TCRB transcripts. Libraries were prepared by immunoSEQ multiplex PCR; TCRdb keeps only in-frame clonotypes and omits some of them. The repertoire consists of approximately 60,000 clones, with about 61% occurring once and the leading ten covering around 2.2%. The specimen was Tregs from blood. Source of these receptors: a woman aged 18-30 years in good health.

The chain is built from TRBV6-5 and TRBJ1-4, with a weak D call TRBD1 (6 bases). V dropped 8 bases and J dropped 7 bases, with 14 bases sitting between them. The germline V gene encodes CDR1 MNHEY and CDR2 SVGAGI. There are 13 residues in the CDR3. The CDR3 reads CASAGGRSEKLFF. CDR3 DNA: TGTGCCAGCGCGGGGGGCAGGAGTGAAAAACTGTTTTTT.

The V and J genes are TRBV5-4 and TRBJ1-5, with 9 nucleotides matching TRBD1. This CDR3 is built from 13 residues. After removal of 4 bases from V and 11 bases from J, the junction contained 7 bases not matched to a gene. Germline V gene data show CDR1 as SGHNT and CDR2 as YYREEE (reference sequence). The CDR3 DNA sequence: TGTGCCAGCAGCGCCGATCGACAGGGGGCCCAGCATTTT. Its translation is CASSADRQGAQHF.

This clone was seen more than once but under ten times. The chain couples TRBV9 to TRBJ2-2; a weak D match, TRBD2 (6 bases). V lost 0 bases to trimming and J lost 0 bases, with 12 bases between them. Germline values: CDR1 SGDLS, CDR2 YYNGEE. CDR3 length equals 17 residues. The CDR3 region has the DNA TGTGCCAGCAGCGTAGTTTGGGGCGGGGCGAACACCGGGGAGCTGTTTTTT. It translates to CASSVVWGGANTGELFF.

The genes are TRBV5-4 and TRBJ2-1, with 7 bases matching TRBD1. The CDR3 runs 13 residues. Trimming at V came to 4 bases and at J to 8 bases, leaving 6 bases not matched to a gene. Germline V gene sequence: CDR1 SGHNT, CDR2 YYREEE (reference sequence). The CDR3 sequence is CASSIQGQHEQFF. The CDR3 coding sequence is TGTGCCAGCAGCATACAGGGGCAGCATGAGCAGTTCTTC.

The genes are TRBV7-9 and TRBJ2-5; TRBD1 is a possible D gene (6 bases). CDR1 SEHNR and CDR2 FQNEAQ come from the germline V gene (reference sequence). CDR3 length equals 14 residues. Between the trimmed V and J ends, which lost 5 bases and 4 bases, there was a span of 14 bases. The CDR3 protein is CASSPWGPGETQYF. CDR3 coding DNA: TGTGCCAGCAGCCCCTGGGGGCCGGGAGAGACCCAGTACTTC.

This chain uses TRBV7-3 with TRBJ2-1; 9 positions agree with TRBD1. The CDR3 consists of 15 residues. Germline loops: CDR1 SGHTA, CDR2 FQGTGA. After removal of 4 bases from V and 5 bases from J, the junction contained 6 bases not matched to a gene. The CDR3 is CASSYRQGEHNEQFF. For the CDR3, the DNA is TGTGCCAGCAGCTACAGACAGGGGGAACACAATGAGCAGTTCTTC.

V usage is TRBV4-2 and J usage is TRBJ2-1; 8 nucleotides align to TRBD2. J was trimmed by 8 bases and V by 0 bases; bases with no gene match: 6. Germline lookup yields CDR1 LGHNA and CDR2 YNFKEQ. The CDR3 is 15 residues long. The CDR3 region is CASSQDESGRDEQFF. The CDR3 coding sequence is TGTGCCAGCAGCCAAGATGAAAGCGGGAGAGATGAGCAGTTCTTC.

This clone showed up just once. The chain is built from TRBV6-1 and TRBJ2-2; D perhaps matches TRBD2 (7 bases). Between the trimmed V and J ends, which lost 5 bases and 5 bases, there was a span of 15 bases. This CDR3 is 15 amino acids long. Germline-derived CDR1 and CDR2 are MNHNS and SASEGT. Here the CDR3 DNA reads TGTGCCAGCAGTCCCCAAGGGGGGGGGACCGGGGAGCTGTTTTTT. Its protein is CASSPQGGGTGELFF.

This clone was picked up a small number of times. This chain links TRBV18 with TRBJ1-5; TRBD1 is a possible D gene (5 bases). The V gene lost 3 bases and the J gene lost 5 bases, with 11 bases spanning the gap. The CDR3 runs 14 residues. Per the germline V gene, CDR1 is KGHSH and CDR2 is LQKENI. DNA of the CDR3: TGTGCCAGCTCACCGGACAACCTAGATCAGCCCCAGCATTTT. It yields the protein CASSPDNLDQPQHF.

J is TRBJ1-4 and V is TRBV27, with D possibly TRBD1 on 5 matching bases. The CDR3 totals 17 residues. Germline-derived CDR1 and CDR2 are MNHEY and SMNVEV (reference sequence). Trimming pared 1 base from V and 8 bases from J, leaving 20 bases between. CDR3 bases: TGTGCCAGCAGTTTATTAAGGGGCCAGGGAGGAGGGGAAAAACTGTTTTTT. Translated, it gives CASSLLRGQGGGEKLFF.

The V and J genes are TRBV18 and TRBJ1-5, with a possible D match to TRBD1 (5 bases). CDR1 KGHSH and CDR2 LQKENI come from the germline V gene. Trimming took off 1 base at V and 5 bases at J, with 12 bases between the two ends. This CDR3 is built from 15 residues. The CDR3 spells CASSPLTVRDQPQHF. The CDR3 coding sequence is TGTGCCAGCTCACCACTGACAGTAAGGGATCAGCCCCAGCATTTT.

This clone is a singleton in its sample. The chain has TRBV18 and TRBJ2-1, with no clear D. The CDR3 runs to 13 residues. Germline CDR1 is KGHSH and CDR2 is LQKENI. V was pared by 2 bases and J by 7 bases, with 9 bases between. The CDR3 region is CASSPSRRNEQFF. DNA of the CDR3: TGTGCCAGCTCACCAAGCCGGCGGAATGAGCAGTTCTTC.

This chain links TRBV2 with TRBJ1-2, with D possibly matching TRBD1 (6 bases). The CDR3 consists of 14 residues. Trimming removed 3 bases at V and 0 bases at J, with 8 bases between. Per germline, CDR1 SNHLY and CDR2 FYNNEI. The CDR3 DNA is TGTGCCAGCAGTGACCAGGGGTCTAACTATGGCTACACCTTC. Residues: CASSDQGSNYGYTF.

The chain joins TRBV6-5 to TRBJ2-1; D is unresolved. V lost 4 bases and J 0 bases, leaving 10 bases between the germline ends. Germline values: CDR1 MNHEY, CDR2 SVGAGI. This CDR3 contains 15 residues. The CDR3 here is CASSSHRSSYNEQFF. CDR3 in DNA: TGTGCCAGCAGTTCCCATCGGAGCTCCTACAATGAGCAGTTCTTC.

The rearrangement links TRBV11-2 to TRBJ2-5, with D uncertain. The V gene's germline CDR1 is SGHAT and CDR2 FQNNGV. The CDR3 is 12 residues long. The V end lost 2 bases, the J end lost 2 bases, and 3 bases lay between the germline ends. The DNA of the CDR3 is TGTGCCAGCAGCTTACAGCAAGAGACCCAGTACTTC. This codes for CASSLQQETQYF.

This clone was picked up a small number of times. This CDR3 reads CASSYQRGTVEAFF. CDR3 sequence (DNA): TGTGCCAGCAGCTACCAAAGAGGGACAGTCGAAGCTTTCTTT. The gene calls are TRBV7-2 and TRBJ1-1; TRBD1 matches at 7 bases. The CDR3 extends over 14 amino acids. The J segment lost 8 bases and the V segment lost 4 bases, leaving 10 bases of the junction unmatched. Germline CDR1 SGHTA, CDR2 FQGNSA.

There are a few counts of this clone. Here the CDR3 DNA reads TGTGCCTGGAGTGGGCAGGGGGCTCTGATAGAGCTGTTTTTT. Its protein is CAWSGQGALIELFF. This chain links TRBV30 with TRBJ2-2; 8 nucleotides agree with TRBD1. The CDR3 contains 14 residues. With 1 base clipped from V and 11 bases from J, the junction kept 9 bases outside the gene matches. Germline CDR1 reads GTSNPN; CDR2 reads SVGIG (reference sequence).

The chain has TRBV7-8 and TRBJ2-4, with D possibly matching TRBD1 (6 bases). The germline gives CDR1 SGHVS, CDR2 FQNEAQ. This CDR3 region has 13 residues. Trimming removed 2 bases from V and 5 bases from J, with 7 bases in between. CDR3 DNA sequence: TGTGCCAGCAGCTTAAAGGGGGAAAACATTCAGTACTTC. Translation: CASSLKGENIQYF. Looking up the rest from reference TRBV7-8 and TRBJ2-4 gives the full variable domain: GAGVSQSPRYKVAKRGQDVALRCDPISGHVSLFWYQQALGQGPEFLTYFQNEAQLDKSGLPSDRFFAERPEGSVSTLKIQRTQQEDSAVYLCASSLKGENIQYFGAGTRLSVL.

This clone has a handful of counts. The V gene is TRBV5-1, the J gene TRBJ1-1; 9 bases fit TRBD1. The CDR3 runs 16 residues. V dropped 3 bases and J dropped 0; count of bases not matched to a gene: 6. The germline gives CDR1 SGHRS, CDR2 YFSETQ. The CDR3 protein is CASSSGTGIMNTEAFF. Here the CDR3 DNA reads TGCGCCAGCAGCTCCGGGACAGGGATCATGAACACTGAAGCTTTCTTT.

V gene TRBV6-1 combines with J gene TRBJ2-7; TRBD1 matches at 8 bases. The ends lost 6 bases at V and 3 bases at J; junction bases unmatched: 7. Germline V gives CDR1 MNHNS, CDR2 SASEGT. The CDR3 covers 14 residues. The CDR3 DNA sequence: TGTGCCAGCAGATCCGGGACAGGAAACTACGAGCAGTACTTC. Protein product: CASRSGTGNYEQYF.

The V call is TRBV2, the J call TRBJ1-1, with 8 nucleotides matching TRBD1. This CDR3 has 14 residues. With V trimmed by 7 bases and J by 0 bases, 4 bases remained unmatched. Germline V lookup: CDR1 SNHLY, CDR2 FYNNEI. This chain's CDR3 is CASNRQGLNTEAFF. Written as DNA, the CDR3 is TGTGCCAGCAATAGACAGGGGTTGAACACTGAAGCTTTCTTT.

This clone was seen once. The chain combines TRBV7-2 with TRBJ2-7; D perhaps matches TRBD2 (5 bases). This CDR3 is 14 amino acids long. Trimming pared 2 bases from V and 2 bases from J, leaving 10 bases between. From germline, CDR1 is SGHTA and CDR2 FQGNSA. In DNA, the CDR3 is TGTGCCAGCAGCTTATTTGCTAGCCCCTACGAGCAGTACTTC. Protein sequence: CASSLFASPYEQYF.

This clone was found a few times. The chain is built from TRBV18 and TRBJ1-4, with D unresolved. Germline V gives CDR1 KGHSH, CDR2 LQKENI. Between the trimmed V and J ends, which lost 3 bases and 8 bases, there was a span of 10 bases. There are 13 residues in the CDR3. The CDR3 reads CASSPVPGEKLFF. CDR3 nucleotide sequence: TGTGCCAGCTCACCCGTTCCGGGGGAAAAACTGTTTTTT.